The next 26 T cell receptor beta chains were all read from a single sample in a study of blood T cell repertoires in COVID-19. The repertoire was sequenced with immunoSEQ multiplex PCR; TCRdb's copy has only in-frame clones and lacks some. The sample contains under 250,000 clones, approximately 88% of which appear only once. The sample was peripheral blood. Receptors originate from a man aged 55-75 years who had recovered from COVID-19.

V gene TRBV15 combines with J gene TRBJ2-7; D not certain. V lost 0 bases, J lost 3 bases, and 9 bases lay in between. This CDR3 contains 14 residues. Per the germline V gene, CDR1 is LNHNV and CDR2 is YYDKDF (reference sequence). The CDR3 reads CATSRDAASYEQYF. Written as DNA, the CDR3 is TGTGCCACCAGCAGAGATGCGGCCAGCTACGAGCAGTACTTC.

The chain couples TRBV30 to TRBJ2-1, with 14 nucleotides matching TRBD2. The germline CDR1 and CDR2 sequences are GTSNPN and SVGIG (reference sequence). J lost 7 bases, V lost 4 bases, and 6 bases had no gene match. The CDR3 has 15 residues. The CDR3 sequence: CAWIGTSGSSNEQFF. CDR3 DNA: TGTGCCTGGATCGGGACTAGCGGGAGTTCAAATGAGCAGTTCTTC. The full variable domain, completed using reference TRBV30 and TRBJ2-1, is SQTIHQWPATLVQPVGSPLSLECTVEGTSNPNLYWYRQAAGRGLQLLFYSVGIGQISSEVPQNLSASRPQDRQFILSSKKLLLSDSGFYLCAWIGTSGSSNEQFFGPGTRLTVL.

This chain connects TRBV5-1 to TRBJ2-3; 8 bases fit TRBD1. J gave up 1 base and V 4 bases, and 8 bases lay outside the gene matches. The CDR3 covers 16 residues. CDR1 and CDR2 from the germline V gene are SGHRS and YFSETQ. The CDR3 loop is CASSPWTGSGTDTQYF. In DNA, the CDR3 is TGCGCCAGCAGCCCCTGGACAGGGAGCGGCACAGATACGCAGTATTTT.

The chain recombines TRBV10-3 with TRBJ2-1; 16 bases are shared with TRBD2. The CDR3 runs to 16 residues. The trim removed 6 bases at V and 8 bases at J, leaving 7 bases unmatched. CDR1 and CDR2 (germline): ENHRY, SYGVKD. The CDR3 DNA reads TGTGCCATCAGCCCGGGACTAGCGGGGGGGTTAGATGAGCAGTTCTTC. Translated, it gives CAISPGLAGGLDEQFF.

CDR3 residues: CASSFSQGGGYGYTF. CDR3 in DNA: TGTGCCAGCAGCTTCTCCCAGGGCGGGGGCTATGGCTACACCTTC. V is TRBV5-6 and J is TRBJ1-2; D is possibly TRBD1 (5 bases). V lost 2 bases to trimming and J lost 4 bases, with 15 bases between them. CDR3 size: 15 residues. Germline V gives CDR1 SGHDT, CDR2 YYEEEE. Filled out from reference TRBV5-6 and TRBJ1-2, the complete variable domain reads DAGVTQSPTHLIKTRGQQVTLRCSPKSGHDTVSWYQQALGQGPQFIFQYYEEEERQRGNFPDRFSGHQFPNYSSELNVNALLLGDSALYLCASSFSQGGGYGYTFGSGTRLTVV.

The gene calls are TRBV5-1 and TRBJ2-7; 8 bases fit TRBD1. Germline CDR1 SGHRS, CDR2 YFSETQ. This CDR3 is built from 15 residues. V lost 2 bases and J lost 2; bases outside the gene matches: 6. The chain's CDR3 is CASSFNQGQAYEQYF. Here the CDR3 DNA reads TGCGCCAGCAGCTTTAACCAGGGACAGGCCTACGAGCAGTACTTC.

This chain links TRBV9 with TRBJ1-6, with 9 bases matching TRBD1. Per the germline V gene, CDR1 is SGDLS and CDR2 is YYNGEE. The CDR3 runs to 14 residues. V lost 0 bases and J lost 13; bases outside the gene matches: 5. The CDR3 reads CASSVGDRVSPLHF. Written as DNA, the CDR3 is TGTGCCAGCAGCGTAGGGGACAGGGTTTCCCCCCTCCACTTT.

The gene calls are TRBV11-1 and TRBJ2-1; 7 positions agree with TRBD2. The CDR3 has 14 amino acids. CDR1 is SGHAT and CDR2 is FQDESV in the germline V gene (reference sequence). Trimming took 5 bases from V and 0 from J; bases not matched to a gene: 1. CDR3: CASSRDYSYNEQFF. CDR3 coding DNA: TGTGCCAGCAGCAGGGACTACTCCTACAATGAGCAGTTCTTC.

This clone is a singleton in its sample. This chain uses TRBV4-1 with TRBJ1-1; possibly TRBD1 for D (6 bases). CDR1 and CDR2 (germline): MGHRA, YSYEKL. V was shortened by 2 bases and J by 0 bases, with 13 bases between the two germline ends. CDR3 length equals 16 residues. The CDR3 protein is CASSQPTDSLNTEAFF. CDR3 coding DNA: TGCGCCAGCAGCCAACCAACGGACAGTTTGAACACTGAAGCTTTCTTT.

CDR3 in amino acids: CASDPDRAGNSPLHF. The CDR3, as DNA: TGTGCCAGCGATCCTGACAGGGCTGGGAATTCACCCCTCCACTTT. This sequence joins TRBV2 and TRBJ1-6; the match to TRBD1 covers 7 bases. J was trimmed by 7 bases and V by 8 bases; bases with no gene match: 11. Looked up from germline, CDR1 is SNHLY and CDR2 is FYNNEI. This CDR3 contains 15 residues. The whole variable domain, filled in from reference TRBV2 and TRBJ1-6, reads EPEVTQTPSHQVTQMGQEVILRCVPISNHLYFYWYRQILGQKVEFLVSFYNNEISEKSEIFDDQFSVERPDGSNFTLKIRSTKLEDSAMYFCASDPDRAGNSPLHFGNGTRLTVT.

The DNA for the CDR3 is TGCAGCGCCATGGGGGGGGCGGGCTACGAGCAGTACTTC. This codes for CSAMGGAGYEQYF. The chain carries TRBV29-1 and TRBJ2-7; D is possibly TRBD2 (7 bases). The CDR3 runs to 13 residues. Germline values: CDR1 SQVTM, CDR2 ANQGSEA. Trimming removed 7 bases at V and 3 bases at J, with 16 bases between.

V is TRBV7-2 and J is TRBJ2-1; 8 nucleotides align to TRBD1. The CDR3 has 15 residues. After removal of 7 bases from V and 2 bases from J, the junction contained 7 bases not matched to a gene. Looked up from germline, CDR1 is SGHTA and CDR2 is FQGNSA. The chain's CDR3 is CASIRRDRTYNEQFF. The CDR3, as DNA: TGTGCCAGCATCCGACGGGACAGGACCTACAATGAGCAGTTCTTC.

The V gene is TRBV1, the J gene TRBJ2-3; the table's D gene call, TRBD2, was not cross checked with the DNA. TRBV1 is a listed pseudogene. This CDR3 has 18 residues. CDR3 region: CTSSPRCTSGGRTDTQYF. The CDR3 DNA reads as TGCACCAGCAGTCCAAGATGCACTAGCGGGGGGCGCACAGATACGCAGTATTTT.

V gene TRBV9 combines with J gene TRBJ2-3; 7 positions match TRBD2. There are 16 residues in the CDR3. V lost 3 bases to trimming and J lost 2 bases; unmatched junction nucleotides: 9. CDR1 is SGDLS and CDR2 is YYNGEE in the germline V gene. CDR3 protein: CASSAGTTSFTDTQYF. For the CDR3, the DNA is TGTGCCAGCAGCGCCGGGACTACATCTTTCACAGATACGCAGTATTTT.

This clone was observed once. The CDR3 here is CASSPWDRGRNTIYF. In DNA, the CDR3 is TGTGCCAGCAGCCCCTGGGACAGGGGCAGAAACACCATATATTTT. The chain employs TRBV5-6 and TRBJ1-3; 10 bases match TRBD1. The germline V gene encodes CDR1 SGHDT and CDR2 YYEEEE. The CDR3 has 15 residues. V was pared by 4 bases and J by 5 bases, with 6 bases of the junction left unmatched.

The rearrangement links TRBV19 to TRBJ1-5, with no clear D. The CDR3 has 15 amino acids. V was shortened by 3 bases and J by 1 base, with 10 bases between the two germline ends. CDR1 is LNHDA and CDR2 is SQIVND in the germline V gene (reference sequence). As DNA, the CDR3 is TGTGCCAGTAGTATCACTCACGGGAGCAATCAGCCCCAGCATTTT. It is translated as CASSITHGSNQPQHF.

This rearrangement joins TRBV27 to TRBJ2-7; 11 nucleotides match TRBD2. CDR1 MNHEY and CDR2 SMNVEV come from the germline V gene (reference sequence). The CDR3 covers 16 residues. Trimming cost V 6 bases and J 4 bases; bases outside gene matches: 11. CDR3 nucleotide sequence: TGTGCCAGCAGCTACTTGACTAGCGGGACATCATACGAGCAGTACTTC. This encodes CASSYLTSGTSYEQYF.

A single count supports this clone. The chain links TRBV6-5 to TRBJ2-1; a possible D gene is TRBD2 (5 bases). This CDR3 is built from 16 residues. The germline V gene encodes CDR1 MNHEY and CDR2 SVGAGI. Deletions cut 4 bases from V and 0 bases from J, with 13 bases between. The CDR3: CASSSRLGSSYNEQFF. Written as DNA, the CDR3 is TGTGCCAGCAGTTCCCGACTGGGGAGCTCCTACAATGAGCAGTTCTTC.

The chain joins TRBV4-3 to TRBJ2-7, with D uncertain. Trimming pared 2 bases from V and 5 bases from J, leaving 16 bases between. The germline gives CDR1 LGHNA, CDR2 YSLEER. This CDR3 has 15 residues. This CDR3 is CASSQRALGSDEQYF. In DNA, the CDR3 is TGCGCCAGCAGCCAAAGAGCTCTAGGTTCTGACGAGCAGTACTTC.

The chain couples TRBV7-2 to TRBJ2-7; TRBD1 matches at 7 bases. The trim removed 1 base at V and 6 bases at J, leaving 6 bases unmatched. The germline gives CDR1 SGHTA, CDR2 FQGNSA. The CDR3 extends over 14 amino acids. DNA for the CDR3: TGTGCCAGCAGCTTAGGGTTAACAGGGGTCGAGCAGTACTTC. This sequence encodes CASSLGLTGVEQYF.

The rearrangement uses TRBV28 and TRBJ1-1, with D possibly TRBD1 on 6 matching bases. This CDR3 region has 14 residues. CDR1 and CDR2 (germline): MDHEN, SYDVKM. The ends were cut back, 7 bases at V and 13 bases at J, with 25 bases in the middle. CDR3 bases: TGTGCCAGCACCTCGGACAGCTTCCCGTGGCAGGTTTTCTTT. This encodes CASTSDSFPWQVFF. The whole variable domain, remainder taken from reference TRBV28 and TRBJ1-1, is DVKVTQSSRYLVKRTGEKVFLECVQDMDHENMFWYRQDPGLGLRLIYFSYDVKMKEKGDIPEGYSVSREKKERFSLILESASTNQTSMYLCASTSDSFPWQVFFGQGTRLTVV.

J is TRBJ2-3 and V is TRBV7-2; D unclear. Germline CDR1 and CDR2: SGHTA and FQGNSA. This CDR3 spans 17 amino acids. Between the trimmed V and J ends, which lost 0 bases and 0 bases, there was a span of 13 bases. The CDR3 protein is CASSLATDQRSTDTQYF. The DNA for the CDR3 is TGTGCCAGCAGCTTAGCTACGGATCAGCGAAGCACAGATACGCAGTATTTT.

This clone was detected once. V and J are TRBV28 and TRBJ2-1; the match to TRBD2 covers 9 bases. CDR3 length equals 16 residues. V gave up 2 bases and J gave up 10 bases; unmatched junction bases: 12. Germline V gene sequence: CDR1 MDHEN, CDR2 SYDVKM. CDR3 nucleotides: TGTGCCAGCAGTTTACTTTCATGGGCTAGCGGGAACGAGCAGTTCTTC. It encodes CASSLLSWASGNEQFF.

The rearrangement joins TRBV6-4 to TRBJ1-2; the D is unclear. Germline lookup yields CDR1 MRHNA and CDR2 SNTAGT. The CDR3 consists of 14 residues. Trimming shortened V by 5 bases and J by 4 bases, and 14 bases separated the two germline ends. For the CDR3, the DNA is TGTGCCAGCAGTCCCACGGATGGAGGCTATGGCTACACCTTC. It is translated as CASSPTDGGYGYTF.

V and J are TRBV6-5 and TRBJ2-7; 8 bases agree with TRBD2. Losses at the gene ends were 2 bases for V and 0 bases for J; bases not matched to a gene: 3. The CDR3 sequence is 15 residues long. Germline V CDR1 and CDR2: MNHEY, SVGAGI. CDR3 sequence reads: CASSYGSGGSYEQYF. CDR3 coding DNA: TGTGCCAGCAGTTACGGGAGCGGGGGCTCCTACGAGCAGTACTTC.

The rearrangement links TRBV9 to TRBJ2-3, with D perhaps matching TRBD1 (5 bases). CDR1 SGDLS and CDR2 YYNGEE come from the germline V gene. The V end lost 2 bases, the J end lost 3 bases, and 13 bases lay between the germline ends. This CDR3 has 15 residues. The CDR3 here is CASSVEQARTDTQYF. The CDR3 coding sequence is TGTGCCAGCAGCGTCGAACAGGCCCGTACAGATACGCAGTATTTT.